The 16 T cell receptor beta chains below all came from one sample that was sequenced in a study of CD8 T cells in Susac syndrome. With random hexamers, about 0.5 to 1 ug RNA was reverse transcribed. From the immunoSEQ multiplex PCR reads, TCRdb called clonotypes with MiXCR, one entry per CDR3 protein. The sample holds about 180,000 distinct CDR3 sequences; 85% to 95% are singletons and the top ten take 0.095% to 0.1%. The sample comprised CD4+ T cells from PBMCs. The receptor source for this set is a human donor with Susac syndrome.

This chain links TRBV27 with TRBJ2-7; D assignment may be TRBD1 or TRBD2 (5 bases each). CDR1 is MNHEY, CDR2 SMNVEV, per germline (reference sequence). The CDR3 runs to 15 residues. V was trimmed by 3 bases and J by 6 bases, leaving 18 bases between them. This CDR3 is CASSFSGTVLSEQYF. In DNA, the CDR3 is TGTGCCAGCAGTTTTTCCGGGACGGTTTTGTCCGAGCAGTACTTC.

Only a few counts were recorded for this clonotype. This chain connects TRBV7-2 to TRBJ1-1; D is undetermined. CDR3 length equals 14 residues. V gave up 3 bases and J gave up 1 base, with 9 bases separating them. Germline V gene lookup returns CDR1 SGHTA and CDR2 FQGNSA. The DNA for the CDR3 is TGTGCCAGCAGCTTTGGGCGGCAGAACACTGAAGCTTTCTTT. Protein sequence: CASSFGRQNTEAFF.

The V and J genes are TRBV11-2 and TRBJ2-1; perhaps TRBD2 as D (6 bases). V lost 5 bases and J lost 8, with 16 bases in between. The germline CDR1 and CDR2 sequences are SGHAT and FQNNGV. This CDR3 comprises 14 residues. This chain's CDR3 is CASSIPGLFDEQFF. DNA for the CDR3: TGTGCCAGCAGCATTCCGGGACTTTTCGATGAGCAGTTCTTC.

CDR3 DNA: TGTGCCAGTAGTTCCCGCCCCGGGGAAGCCTATGGCTACACCTTC. It encodes CASSSRPGEAYGYTF. V is TRBV19 and J is TRBJ1-2; no definite D call. V was cut by 5 bases and J by 4 bases, with 17 bases left in between. This CDR3 region has 15 residues. Germline lookup yields CDR1 LNHDA and CDR2 SQIVND (reference sequence).

The chain is built from TRBV18 and TRBJ2-5; TRBD1 is a possible D gene (5 bases). Trimming took off 6 bases at V and 5 bases at J, with 19 bases between the two ends. The germline V gene encodes CDR1 KGHSH and CDR2 LQKENI. The CDR3 spans 15 residues. The CDR3 sequence is CASSGGLGQSETQYF. CDR3 sequence (DNA): TGTGCCAGCTCCGGCGGCTTGGGGCAGTCTGAGACCCAGTACTTC.

The chain is built from TRBV11-2 and TRBJ2-2, with a tentative D call TRBD2 (6 bases). This CDR3 contains 18 residues. CDR1 is SGHAT, CDR2 FQNNGV, per germline. Trimming cost V 0 bases and J 3 bases, with 17 bases left between them. The CDR3: CASSLDVWGVLYTGELFF. CDR3 bases: TGTGCCAGCAGCTTAGATGTTTGGGGGGTCCTGTACACCGGGGAGCTGTTTTTT. Drawing the rest from reference TRBV11-2 and TRBJ2-2, the complete variable domain is EAGVAQSPRYKIIEKRQSVAFWCNPISGHATLYWYQQILGQGPKLLIQFQNNGVVDDSQLPKDRFSAERLKGVDSTLKIQPAKLEDSAVYLCASSLDVWGVLYTGELFFGEGSRLTVL.

The V call is TRBV28, the J call TRBJ2-6; a weak D match, TRBD1 (6 bases). The CDR3 totals 16 residues. Germline CDR1 is MDHEN and CDR2 is SYDVKM. V was cut by 8 bases and J by 0 bases, with 14 bases left in between. The CDR3 protein is CASLDRSFSGANVLTF. CDR3 sequence (DNA): TGTGCCAGCCTGGACAGATCCTTCTCTGGGGCCAACGTCCTGACTTTC.

CDR3 amino acids: CSAREGRINTEAFF. CDR3 coding DNA: TGCAGTGCTAGAGAGGGCAGGATCAACACTGAAGCTTTCTTT. This sequence joins TRBV20-1 and TRBJ1-1; unclear D gene. This CDR3 spans 14 amino acids. Germline-derived CDR1 and CDR2 are DFQATT and SNEGSKA (reference sequence). Trimming shortened V by 0 bases and J by 2 bases, and 10 bases separated the two germline ends.

The rearrangement joins TRBV30 to TRBJ1-4; D gene unclear. Trimming stripped 0 bases from V and 4 bases from J, with 12 bases between. The CDR3 has 15 residues. CDR1 is GTSNPN and CDR2 is SVGIG in the germline V gene (reference sequence). As DNA, the CDR3 is TGTGCCTGGAGTGTACGTGGCAGAATTAATGAAAAACTGTTTTTT. Translating it yields CAWSVRGRINEKLFF.

This chain joins TRBV4-1 and TRBJ2-7; 7 bases map to TRBD2. The CDR3 has 20 residues. The junction had 17 bases not matched to a gene; V was cut back by 0 bases and J by 0 bases. The V gene's germline CDR1 is MGHRA and CDR2 YSYEKL. This CDR3 reads CASSQDPGLDGEFTSYEQYF. As DNA, the CDR3 is TGCGCCAGCAGCCAAGATCCAGGACTAGACGGAGAATTTACCTCCTACGAGCAGTACTTC.

V gene TRBV28 combines with J gene TRBJ2-7; the D is unclear. V was trimmed by 3 bases and J by 2 bases, leaving 8 bases between them. Germline CDR1 and CDR2: MDHEN and SYDVKM. The CDR3 totals 13 residues. The CDR3 bases are TGTGCCAGCAGTTTGAGCGCAACCTACGAGCAGTACTTC. Amino acid sequence: CASSLSATYEQYF.

This chain uses TRBV6-1 with TRBJ2-3; D is perhaps TRBD1 or TRBD2 (5 bases each). V lost 5 bases to trimming and J lost 0 bases, with 18 bases between them. This CDR3 is built from 17 residues. The germline V gene encodes CDR1 MNHNS and CDR2 SASEGT. The chain's CDR3 is CASSQTVRGTSTDTQYF. CDR3 DNA sequence: TGTGCCAGCAGTCAGACAGTTCGGGGAACTAGCACAGATACGCAGTATTTT.

The V gene is TRBV9, the J gene TRBJ2-2; possibly TRBD2 for D (6 bases). Germline V CDR1 and CDR2: SGDLS, YYNGEE. This CDR3 has 15 residues. Deletions cut 2 bases from V and 4 bases from J, with 12 bases between. CDR3 in DNA: TGTGCCAGCAGCGTCGGGGGAGGAGGCACCGGGGAGCTGTTTTTT. Translated, it gives CASSVGGGGTGELFF.

V is TRBV15 and J is TRBJ1-2, with TRBD1 matching 9 bases. The V and J ends lost 7 bases and 3 bases, in that order; junction bases with no gene match: 15. The CDR3 spans 17 residues. Germline CDR1 is LNHNV and CDR2 is YYDKDF (reference sequence). The CDR3 DNA is TGTGCCACCACCACGAATCAAAACAGGGGGCGAGACTATGGCTACACCTTC. Protein: CATTTNQNRGRDYGYTF.

The V call is TRBV30, the J call TRBJ2-7; 13 bases align to TRBD2. The germline V gene has CDR1 GTSNPN and CDR2 SVGIG (reference sequence). Trimming took 4 bases from V and 5 from J; bases not matched to a gene: 8. CDR3 size: 15 residues. Here the CDR3 DNA reads TGTGCCTGGATGACCGGGACTAGCGGGACCGACGAGCAGTACTTC. Translated, it gives CAWMTGTSGTDEQYF.

The rearrangement links TRBV6-2 or TRBV6-3 to TRBJ2-1, with D possibly being TRBD1 (6 bases). Germline V lookup: CDR1 MNHEY, CDR2 SVGEGT. CDR3 length: 14 residues. V was pared by 8 bases and J by 6 bases, with 17 bases between. The CDR3 loop is CASLRGADRNEQFF. CDR3 sequence (DNA): TGTGCCAGCCTCAGGGGAGCCGACCGCAATGAGCAGTTCTTC.